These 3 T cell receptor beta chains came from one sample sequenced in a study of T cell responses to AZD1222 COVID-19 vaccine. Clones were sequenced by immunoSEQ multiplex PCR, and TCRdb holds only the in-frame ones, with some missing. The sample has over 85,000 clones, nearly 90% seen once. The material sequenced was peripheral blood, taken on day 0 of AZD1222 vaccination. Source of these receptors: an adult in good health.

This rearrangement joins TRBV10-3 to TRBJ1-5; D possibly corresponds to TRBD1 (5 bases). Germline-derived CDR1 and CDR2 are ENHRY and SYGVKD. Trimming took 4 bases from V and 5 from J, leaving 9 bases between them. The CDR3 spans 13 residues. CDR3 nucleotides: TGTGCCATCAGTGTCAGGGTAGATCAGCCCCAGCATTTT. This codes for CAISVRVDQPQHF.

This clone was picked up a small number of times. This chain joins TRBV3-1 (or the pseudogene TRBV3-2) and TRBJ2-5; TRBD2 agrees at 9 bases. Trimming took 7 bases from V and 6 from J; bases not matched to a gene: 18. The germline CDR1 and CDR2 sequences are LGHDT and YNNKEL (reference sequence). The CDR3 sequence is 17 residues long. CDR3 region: CASTPPTSSGRSKTQYF. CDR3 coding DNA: TGTGCCAGCACCCCCCCTACCAGTAGCGGGAGATCTAAGACCCAGTACTTC.

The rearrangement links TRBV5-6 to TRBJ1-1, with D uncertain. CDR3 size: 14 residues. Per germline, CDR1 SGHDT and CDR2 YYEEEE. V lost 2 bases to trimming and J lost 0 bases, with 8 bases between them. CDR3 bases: TGTGCCAGCAGCTTTAACACCTTGAACACTGAAGCTTTCTTT. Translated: CASSFNTLNTEAFF.